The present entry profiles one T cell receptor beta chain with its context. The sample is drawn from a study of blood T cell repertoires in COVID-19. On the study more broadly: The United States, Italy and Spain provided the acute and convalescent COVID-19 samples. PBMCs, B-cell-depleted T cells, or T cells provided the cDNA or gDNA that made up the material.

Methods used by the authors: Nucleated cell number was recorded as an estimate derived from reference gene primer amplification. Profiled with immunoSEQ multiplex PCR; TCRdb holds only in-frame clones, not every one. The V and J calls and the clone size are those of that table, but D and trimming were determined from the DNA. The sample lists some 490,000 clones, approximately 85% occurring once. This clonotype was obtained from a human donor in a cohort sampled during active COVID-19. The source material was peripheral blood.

CDR3 bases: TGCGCCAGCAGCCAAGAGCAGGGGAGGAGCGGGATGGAGTATTTT. Translation: CASSQEQGRSGMEYF. The chain employs TRBV4-1 and TRBJ2-3, with D possibly TRBD2 on 7 matching bases. The germline V gene encodes CDR1 MGHRA and CDR2 YSYEKL. This CDR3 is built from 15 residues. Trimming took off 0 bases at V and 13 bases at J, with 20 bases between the two ends.